This paragraph covers one T cell receptor (beta chain) sequence. TCRdb itself ran the 5' RACE reads through MiXCR, one entry per CDR3 protein. The sample lists about 60,000 distinct CDR3 sequences; 15% to 20% were seen once. This sample is drawn from a study of T cells of healthy individuals. The V and J ends lost 3 bases and 8 bases respectively, with 10 bases between them. The CDR3 length is 12 residues. CDR1 and CDR2 from the germline V gene are MDHEN and SYDVKM. The chain is built from TRBV28 and TRBJ1-1, with D uncertain. The receptor comes from a human donor in good health. DNA for the CDR3: TGTGCCAGCAGTTTCGGGCAGCTGGAAGCTTTCTTT. This codes for CASSFGQLEAFF.